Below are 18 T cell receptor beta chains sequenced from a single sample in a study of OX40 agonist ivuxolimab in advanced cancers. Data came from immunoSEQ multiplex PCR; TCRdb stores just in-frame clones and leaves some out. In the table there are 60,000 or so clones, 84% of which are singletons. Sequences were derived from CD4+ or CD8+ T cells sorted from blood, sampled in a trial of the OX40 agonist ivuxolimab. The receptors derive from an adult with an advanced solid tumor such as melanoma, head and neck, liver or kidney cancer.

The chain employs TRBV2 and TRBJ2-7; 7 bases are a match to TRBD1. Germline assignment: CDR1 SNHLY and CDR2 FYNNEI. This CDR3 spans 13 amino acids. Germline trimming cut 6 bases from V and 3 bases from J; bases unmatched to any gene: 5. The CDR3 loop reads CASRRTGSYEQYF. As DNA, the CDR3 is TGTGCCAGCAGAAGGACAGGTAGCTACGAGCAGTACTTC. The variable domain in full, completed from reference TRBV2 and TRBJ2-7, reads EPEVTQTPSHQVTQMGQEVILRCVPISNHLYFYWYRQILGQKVEFLVSFYNNEISEKSEIFDDQFSVERPDGSNFTLKIRSTKLEDSAMYFCASRRTGSYEQYFGPGTRLTVT.

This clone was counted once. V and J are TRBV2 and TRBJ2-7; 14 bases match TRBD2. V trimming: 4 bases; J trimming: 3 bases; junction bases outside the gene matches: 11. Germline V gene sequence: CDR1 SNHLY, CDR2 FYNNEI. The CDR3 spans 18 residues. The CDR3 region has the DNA TGTGCCAGCAGTGCTCGACTAGCGGGAGGGCTGGGGAACTACGAGCAGTACTTC. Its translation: CASSARLAGGLGNYEQYF.

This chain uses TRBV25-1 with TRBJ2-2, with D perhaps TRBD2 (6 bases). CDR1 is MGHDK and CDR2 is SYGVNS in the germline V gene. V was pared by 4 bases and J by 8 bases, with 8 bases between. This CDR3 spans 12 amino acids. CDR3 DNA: TGTGCCAGCAGTGGGGGGACTGGGGAGCTGTTTTTT. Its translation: CASSGGTGELFF.

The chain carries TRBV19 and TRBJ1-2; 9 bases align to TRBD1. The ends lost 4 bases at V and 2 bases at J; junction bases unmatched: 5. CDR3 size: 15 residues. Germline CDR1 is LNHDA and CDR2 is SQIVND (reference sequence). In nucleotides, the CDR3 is TGTGCCAGTAGTACCCGACAGGGGGAAAACTATGGCTACACCTTC. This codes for CASSTRQGENYGYTF. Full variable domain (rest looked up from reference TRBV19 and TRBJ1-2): DGGITQSPKYLFRKEGQNVTLSCEQNLNHDAMYWYRQDPGQGLRLIYYSQIVNDFQKGDIAEGYSVSREKKESFPLTVTSAQKNPTAFYLCASSTRQGENYGYTFGSGTRLTVV.

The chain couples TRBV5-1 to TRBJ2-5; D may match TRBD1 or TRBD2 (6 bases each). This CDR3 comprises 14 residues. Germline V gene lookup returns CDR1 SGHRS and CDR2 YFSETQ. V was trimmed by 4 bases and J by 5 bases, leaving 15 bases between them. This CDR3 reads CASSLQGGRETQYF. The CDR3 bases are TGCGCCAGCAGCCTACAGGGAGGAAGGGAGACCCAGTACTTC.

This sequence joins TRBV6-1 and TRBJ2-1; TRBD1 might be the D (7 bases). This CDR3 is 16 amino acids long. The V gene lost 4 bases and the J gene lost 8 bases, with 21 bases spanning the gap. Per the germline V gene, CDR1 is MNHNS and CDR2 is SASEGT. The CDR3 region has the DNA TGTGCCAGCAGTGCCCAGGGGGGACAGCCTACCTATGAGCAGTTCTTC. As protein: CASSAQGGQPTYEQFF.

CDR3 bases: TGTGCCAGCAGCGCCCCCGGGGCGAACACCGGGGAGCTGTTTTTT. This translates into CASSAPGANTGELFF. The chain links TRBV5-6 to TRBJ2-2; D is perhaps TRBD2 (5 bases). Germline CDR1 SGHDT, CDR2 YYEEEE. Trimming took 4 bases from V and 0 from J, leaving 10 bases between them. The CDR3 is 15 amino acids. The complete variable domain, with remaining parts taken from reference TRBV5-6 and TRBJ2-2, reads DAGVTQSPTHLIKTRGQQVTLRCSPKSGHDTVSWYQQALGQGPQFIFQYYEEEERQRGNFPDRFSGHQFPNYSSELNVNALLLGDSALYLCASSAPGANTGELFFGEGSRLTVL.

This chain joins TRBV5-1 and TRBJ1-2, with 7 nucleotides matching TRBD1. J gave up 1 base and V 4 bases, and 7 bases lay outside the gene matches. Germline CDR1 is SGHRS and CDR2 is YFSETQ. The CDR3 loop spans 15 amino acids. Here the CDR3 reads CASSASTGSNYGYTF. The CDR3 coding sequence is TGCGCCAGCAGCGCGTCGACAGGGAGTAACTATGGCTACACCTTC.

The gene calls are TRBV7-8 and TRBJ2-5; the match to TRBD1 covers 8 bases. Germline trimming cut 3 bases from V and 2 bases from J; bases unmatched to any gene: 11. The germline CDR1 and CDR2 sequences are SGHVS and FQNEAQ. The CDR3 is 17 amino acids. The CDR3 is CASSFALGQADQETQYF. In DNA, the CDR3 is TGTGCCAGCAGCTTTGCGCTGGGACAGGCAGATCAAGAGACCCAGTACTTC.

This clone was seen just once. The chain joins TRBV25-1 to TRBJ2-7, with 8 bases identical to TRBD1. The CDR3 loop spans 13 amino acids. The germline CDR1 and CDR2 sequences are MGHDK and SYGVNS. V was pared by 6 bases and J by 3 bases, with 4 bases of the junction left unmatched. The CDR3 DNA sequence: TGTGCCAGCAGGGCAGGGGGCATCTACGAGCAGTACTTC. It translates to CASRAGGIYEQYF.

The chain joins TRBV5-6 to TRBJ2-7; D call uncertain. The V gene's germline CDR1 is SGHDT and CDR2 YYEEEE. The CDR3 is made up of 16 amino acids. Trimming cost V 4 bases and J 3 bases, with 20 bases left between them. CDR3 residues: CASSPLTPIPGYEQYF. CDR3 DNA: TGTGCCAGCAGCCCTTTGACCCCGATACCAGGCTACGAGCAGTACTTC.

CDR3 protein: CATSRDREVRTVLHF. In DNA, the CDR3 is TGTGCCACCAGCAGAGATCGGGAGGTTAGGACGGTCCTCCACTTT. The chain has TRBV15 and TRBJ1-6; D remains ambiguous. This CDR3 spans 15 amino acids. Deletions cut 0 bases from V and 15 bases from J, with 18 bases between. The germline V gene encodes CDR1 LNHNV and CDR2 YYDKDF (reference sequence). The full variable domain, rest sourced from reference TRBV15 and TRBJ1-6, is DAMVIQNPRYQVTQFGKPVTLSCSQTLNHNVMYWYQQKSSQAPKLLFHYYDKDFNNEADTPDNFQSRRPNTSFCFLDIRSPGLGDTAMYLCATSRDREVRTVLHFGNGTRLTVT.

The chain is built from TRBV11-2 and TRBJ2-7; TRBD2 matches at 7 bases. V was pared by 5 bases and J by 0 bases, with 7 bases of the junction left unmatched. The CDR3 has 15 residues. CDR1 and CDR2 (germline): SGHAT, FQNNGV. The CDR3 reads CASSPGLADSYEQYF. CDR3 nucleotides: TGTGCCAGCAGCCCCGGGCTAGCGGACTCCTACGAGCAGTACTTC.

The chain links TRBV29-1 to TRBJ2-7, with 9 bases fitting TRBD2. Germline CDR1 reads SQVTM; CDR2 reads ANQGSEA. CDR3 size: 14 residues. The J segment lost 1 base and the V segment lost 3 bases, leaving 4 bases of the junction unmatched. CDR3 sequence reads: CSVEGGRGSYEQYF. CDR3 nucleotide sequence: TGCAGCGTTGAGGGCGGGAGGGGATCCTACGAGCAGTACTTC.

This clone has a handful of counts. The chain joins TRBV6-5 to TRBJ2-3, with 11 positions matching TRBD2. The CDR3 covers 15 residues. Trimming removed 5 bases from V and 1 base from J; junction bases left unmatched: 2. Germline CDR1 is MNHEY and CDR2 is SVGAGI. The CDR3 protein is CASSRSGGGTDTQYF. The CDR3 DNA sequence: TGTGCCAGCAGTCGTAGCGGGGGGGGCACAGATACGCAGTATTTT.

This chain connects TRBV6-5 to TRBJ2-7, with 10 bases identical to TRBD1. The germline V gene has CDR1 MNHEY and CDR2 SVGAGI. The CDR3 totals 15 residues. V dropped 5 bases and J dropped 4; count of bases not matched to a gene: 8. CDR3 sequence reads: CASSKADRGTYEQYF. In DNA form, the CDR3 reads TGTGCCAGCAGTAAGGCGGACAGGGGGACATACGAGCAGTACTTC.

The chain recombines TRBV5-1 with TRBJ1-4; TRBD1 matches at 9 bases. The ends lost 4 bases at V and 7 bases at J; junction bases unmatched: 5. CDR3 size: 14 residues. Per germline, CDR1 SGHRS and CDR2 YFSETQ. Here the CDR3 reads CASSPQDRGEKLFF. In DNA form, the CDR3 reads TGCGCCAGCAGCCCCCAGGACAGGGGTGAAAAACTGTTTTTT.

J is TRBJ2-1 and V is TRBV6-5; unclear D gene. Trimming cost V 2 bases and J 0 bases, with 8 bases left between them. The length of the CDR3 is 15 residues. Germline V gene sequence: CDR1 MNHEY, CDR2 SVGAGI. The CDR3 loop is CASSYRSGSYNEQFF. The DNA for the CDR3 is TGTGCCAGCAGTTACAGGTCGGGCTCCTACAATGAGCAGTTCTTC.